A selection of T cell receptor beta chains follows, all from one sample in a study of T cell repertoires in cytomegalovirus infection. One entry per CDR3 protein, called by TCRdb with MiXCR from the reads. Among roughly 990,000 distinct CDR3 sequences listed, roughly 31% were seen once. These receptors' antigens are unknown. Sample: cultured CD8+ T cells from PBMCs, taken from culture after CMV antigen stimulation. These receptors were taken from a human donor in good health (CMV status not recorded). Some clones in this sample may be carry-over from other donors' samples. The CDR3 runs from the conserved cysteine through the conserved F or W. The D gene is left open where the match is weak. The listing skips clone size in some rows; elsewhere it reads once, few, many or a size class.

d_call clone_size j_call v_call cdr3_nt cdr3_aa
TRBD1 . TRBJ2-1 TRBV28 TGTGCCAGCAGTATGACAGGGGACAATGAGCAGTTCTTC CASSMTGDNEQFF
. . TRBJ2-1 TRBV25-1 TGTGCCAGCAGTGAATGGTCCGGGGTCTACAATGAGCAGTTCTTC CASSEWSGVYNEQFF
TRBD1 few TRBJ1-2 TRBV6-1 TGTGCCAGCAGTCTTCGGGACAGTTTATGGACAGTTCTGGGAGACTATGGCTACACCTTC CASSLRDSLWTVLGDYGYTF
. . TRBJ2-1 TRBV6-6 TGTGCCAGCAGTTACAAGGGGAGCAATGAGCAGTTCTTC CASSYKGSNEQFF
. . TRBJ2-7 TRBV10-3 TGTGCCATCAGTGAAGGTAGCGGAGCCCTCTCCTACGAGCAGTACTTC CAISEGSGALSYEQYF
. . TRBJ1-3 TRBV19 TGTGCCAGTAAGGCGCCGGTTGGAAACACCATATATTTT CASKAPVGNTIYF
. . TRBJ1-1 TRBV6-8 TGTGCCAGCAGTTACAACCAGAACACTGAAGCTTTCTTT CASSYNQNTEAFF
. few TRBJ1-2 TRBV7-9 TGTGCCAGCAGCTTAGGGTCCCAGGATGGCTACACCTTC CASSLGSQDGYTF
. few TRBJ2-2 TRBV29-1 TGCAGCGTTGAAGAAAAGGACCCCGGGGAGCTGTTTTTT CSVEEKDPGELFF
. . TRBJ2-1 TRBV7-9 TGTGCCGGGGCCGGAGGGCAGTTCTTC CAGAGGQFF
. once TRBJ2-7 TRBV20-1 TGCAGTGCTAGAACCGGGACGCAGTTTGGAGAGCAGTACTTC CSARTGTQFGEQYF
TRBD2 few TRBJ2-5 TRBV4-1 TGCGCCAGCAGCCTCGGGGGGTCTAGCGGGGGGCCACAAGAGACCCAGTACTTC CASSLGGSSGGPQETQYF
. . TRBJ1-2 TRBV7-9 TGTGCCAGCAGCTTAGTTTCGGCTGGATATGGCTACACCTTC CASSLVSAGYGYTF
. many TRBJ1-4 TRBV10-3 TGTGCCATCAGACGGGAGGGAACTAATGAAAAACTGTTTTTT CAIRREGTNEKLFF
. . TRBJ1-5 TRBV2 TGTGCCAGCAGTGAAGGGACAGTTCAGCCCCAGCATTTT CASSEGTVQPQHF
. few TRBJ1-1 TRBV4-3 TGCGCCAGCAGCCAAGCCCTCGGGGCTGAAGCTTTCTTT CASSQALGAEAFF
. . TRBJ1-1 TRBV4-3 TGCGCCAGCAGCCAAGGCAAACCTTCCAACACTGAAGCTTTCTTT CASSQGKPSNTEAFF
TRBD2 many TRBJ2-5 TRBV7-3 TGTGCCAGCAGCTTATACGGACTAGCGGGGGCCACGATCCAAGAGACCCAGTACTTC CASSLYGLAGATIQETQYF
. once TRBJ2-3 TRBV6-6 TGTGCCAGCACCCGAGAGGGGGTTGGCACAGATACGCAGTATTTT CASTREGVGTDTQYF
. . TRBJ1-1 TRBV12-3/TRBV12-4 TGTGTCAGCACCCCGGGTAGTCGGAACACTGAAGCTTTCTTT CVSTPGSRNTEAFF
TRBD1 few TRBJ1-3 TRBV6-6 TGTGCCAGCAGTTACTCACAGACAGGGCACTCTGGAAACACCATATATTTT CASSYSQTGHSGNTIYF
TRBD2 . TRBJ2-2 TRBV12-3/TRBV12-4 TGTGCCAGCAGCCCTGGACTAGCGGGGGGCGGTTGGGAGCTGTTTTTT CASSPGLAGGGWELFF
TRBD2 . TRBJ2-1 TRBV27 TGTGCCAGCAGAACTCAGCGGGGGGACGACAATGAGCAGTTCTTC CASRTQRGDDNEQFF
TRBD1 . TRBJ1-6 TRBV7-6 TGTGCCAGCAGCTCCGAGGGACAGGATAATTCACCCCTCCACTTT CASSSEGQDNSPLHF
. many TRBJ2-2 TRBV7-6 TGTGCCAGCAGCGCAACAGGCTCCGGGGAGCTGTTTTTT CASSATGSGELFF
. few TRBJ1-2 TRBV7-2 TGTGCCAGCAGCTTACCAGGGGTAAGCTATGGCTACACCTTC CASSLPGVSYGYTF
. few TRBJ1-3 TRBV12-5 TGTGCTAGTGGTTTGGTATCGACGTTTACTGGAAACACCATATATTTT CASGLVSTFTGNTIYF
TRBD1 few TRBJ1-4 TRBV7-6 TGTGCCAGCAGCCTCGCTGACAGGGTGTATGAAAAACTGTTTTTT CASSLADRVYEKLFF
. few TRBJ2-5 TRBV28 TGTGCCAGCAGTTTAAACCCCCAAGAGACCCAGTACTTC CASSLNPQETQYF